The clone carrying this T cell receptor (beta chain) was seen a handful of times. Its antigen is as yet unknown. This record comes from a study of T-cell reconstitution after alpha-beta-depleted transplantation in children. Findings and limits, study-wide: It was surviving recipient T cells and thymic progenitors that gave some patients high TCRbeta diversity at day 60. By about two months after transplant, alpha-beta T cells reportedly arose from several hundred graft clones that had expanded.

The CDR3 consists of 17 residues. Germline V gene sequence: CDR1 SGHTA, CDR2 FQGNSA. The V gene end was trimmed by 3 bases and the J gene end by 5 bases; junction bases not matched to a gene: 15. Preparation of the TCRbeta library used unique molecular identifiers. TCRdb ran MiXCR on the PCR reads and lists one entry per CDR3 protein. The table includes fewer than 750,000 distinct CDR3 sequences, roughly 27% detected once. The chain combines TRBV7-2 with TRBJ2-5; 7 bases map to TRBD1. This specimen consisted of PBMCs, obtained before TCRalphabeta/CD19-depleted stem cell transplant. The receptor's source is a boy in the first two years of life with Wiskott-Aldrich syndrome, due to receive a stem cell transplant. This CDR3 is CASSFRRRQRQGETQYF. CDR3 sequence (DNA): TGTGCCAGCAGCTTTAGGCGAAGGCAGAGACAGGGCGAGACCCAGTACTTC.